This T cell receptor (beta chain) was sequenced for a study of stem cell transplantation in POMP-related autoinflammatory disease. As for the study in general: Before transplant, CD4+ T cells skewed naive and CD8+ proportions were low. The study, taken as a whole, reports: Patients with PRAID showed a restricted number of unique TRB V-J gene pairings. PRAID patients trended toward lower TRB diversity and higher clonality in all analyzed T-cell subsets.

This clone appeared once. Antigen unknown. The CDR3 consists of 14 residues. The V segment lost 1 base and the J segment 10 bases; nucleotides outside the gene matches: 10. Germline values: CDR1 SGHVS, CDR2 FQNEAQ. Generated by immunoSEQ multiplex PCR, the TCRdb table keeps only in-frame clones and is missing some. The sample holds roughly 68,000 clones, roughly 93% seen once. The clonotype comes from a human patient with POMP-related autoinflammation and immune dysregulation (PRAID). The graft donor may have contributed some T cells. The rearrangement uses TRBV7-8 and TRBJ2-7; 7 bases are a match to TRBD1. The sample here was CD4+ T cells from PBMCs, taken after stem cell transplantation. The CDR3 reads CASSLDRWDREQYV. CDR3 DNA: TGTGCCAGCAGCTTAGATCGGTGGGACAGAGAACAGTACGTC.